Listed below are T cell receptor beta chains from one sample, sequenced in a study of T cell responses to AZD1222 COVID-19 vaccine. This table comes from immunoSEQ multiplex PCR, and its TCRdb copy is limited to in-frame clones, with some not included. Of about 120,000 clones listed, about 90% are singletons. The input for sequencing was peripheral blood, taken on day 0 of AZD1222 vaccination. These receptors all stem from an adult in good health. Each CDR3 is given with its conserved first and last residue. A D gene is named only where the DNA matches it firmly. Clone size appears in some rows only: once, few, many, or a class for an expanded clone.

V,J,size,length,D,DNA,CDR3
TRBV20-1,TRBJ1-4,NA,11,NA,TGCAGTGCTGGGGTCAGGGAAAAACTGTTTTTT,CSAGVREKLFF
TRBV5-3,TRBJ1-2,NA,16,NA,TGTGCCAGAAGCTTGGTTTTATTGGGGGCGGACTATGGCTACACCTTC,CARSLVLLGADYGYTF
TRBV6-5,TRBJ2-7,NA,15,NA,TGTGCCAGCAGTTACCCAAGGGGAACTGCCTACGAGCAGTACTTC,CASSYPRGTAYEQYF
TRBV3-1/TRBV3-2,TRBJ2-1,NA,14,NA,TGTGCCAGCAGCCACCCGGGAGTCAGCAATGAGCAGTTCTTC,CASSHPGVSNEQFF
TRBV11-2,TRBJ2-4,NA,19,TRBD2,TGTGCCAGCCGACCCAGAGCCAGCGGGACGCCGTCGGCCAAAAACATTCAGTACTTC,CASRPRASGTPSAKNIQYF
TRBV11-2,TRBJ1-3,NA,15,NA,TGTGCCAGCAGGCCAAGGAGCCTCTCTGGAAACACCATATATTTT,CASRPRSLSGNTIYF
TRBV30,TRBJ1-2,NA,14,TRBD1,TGTGCCTGGAGTGTAGGACAGGGAGGCTATGGCTACACCTTC,CAWSVGQGGYGYTF
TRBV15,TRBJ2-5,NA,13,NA,TGTGCCACCAGCAGAGATCTTGCAGAGACCCAGTACTTC,CATSRDLAETQYF
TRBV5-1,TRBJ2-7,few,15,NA,TGCGCCAGCAGCCTCCGACCACAGGAAACCTACGAGCAGTACTTC,CASSLRPQETYEQYF
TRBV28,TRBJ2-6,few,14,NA,TGTGCCAGCAGTTTTTTCTCTGGGGCCAACGTCCTGACTTTC,CASSFFSGANVLTF
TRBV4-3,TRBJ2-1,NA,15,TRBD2,TGCGCCAGCAGCCAAACTAGCGGGAGCTTAAATGAGCAGTTCTTC,CASSQTSGSLNEQFF
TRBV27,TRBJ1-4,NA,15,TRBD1,TGTGCCAGCAGCCGATCCGGGACAGGGGCTGAAAAACTGTTTTTT,CASSRSGTGAEKLFF
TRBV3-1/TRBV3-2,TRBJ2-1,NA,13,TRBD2,TGTGCCAGCAGCCATTTTAGCGGGGGGGACCAGTTCTTC,CASSHFSGGDQFF
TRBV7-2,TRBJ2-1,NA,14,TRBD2,TGTGCCAGCAGCTTAGAGACTAGCAGTAATGAGCAGTTCTTC,CASSLETSSNEQFF
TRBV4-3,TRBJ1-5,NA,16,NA,TGCGCCAGCAGCCAAGTAGTAATGAGCGGCAATCAGCCCCAGCATTTT,CASSQVVMSGNQPQHF
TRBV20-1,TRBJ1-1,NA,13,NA,TGCAGTGCTAGTATCCCGGGAAACACTGAAGCTTTCTTT,CSASIPGNTEAFF
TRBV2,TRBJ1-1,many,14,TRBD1,TGTGCCAGCAGGGGGACAGGGGGCGGCACTGAAGCTTTCTTT,CASRGTGGGTEAFF
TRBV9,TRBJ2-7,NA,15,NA,TGTGCCAGCAGCGTAGACGGAGCGCCTGCCTACGAGCAGTACTTC,CASSVDGAPAYEQYF
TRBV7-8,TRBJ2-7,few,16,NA,TGTGCCAGCAGCTTAGAGGGCGGGGAGGGGGTCTACGAGCAGTACTTC,CASSLEGGEGVYEQYF
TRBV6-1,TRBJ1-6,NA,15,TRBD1,TGTGCCAGCAGCGAAGGAACAGGGGGGTATTCACCCCTCCACTTT,CASSEGTGGYSPLHF
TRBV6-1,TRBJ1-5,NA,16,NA,TGTGCCAGCAGTGTTCGAGGGGCCTATAGCAATCAGCCCCAGCATTTT,CASSVRGAYSNQPQHF
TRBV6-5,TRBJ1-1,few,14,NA,TGTGCCAGCAGTTACTCGGCGGAAAACACTGAAGCTTTCTTT,CASSYSAENTEAFF
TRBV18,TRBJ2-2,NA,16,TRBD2,TGTGCCAGCTCACCTGGGGCGGGAGTCCGAACCGGGGAGCTGTTTTTT,CASSPGAGVRTGELFF
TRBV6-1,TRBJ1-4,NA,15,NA,TGTGCCAGCAGTGAACCTGCCGGATCTAATGAAAAACTGTTTTTT,CASSEPAGSNEKLFF
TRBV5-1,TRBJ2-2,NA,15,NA,TGCGCCAGCAGCTTGCCCCGGGGGTTCATCGGGGAGCTGTTTTTT,CASSLPRGFIGELFF
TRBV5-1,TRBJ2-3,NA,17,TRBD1,TGCGCCAGCAGCCTGGAGAACAGGGGGCGGGGCACAGATACGCAGTATTTT,CASSLENRGRGTDTQYF
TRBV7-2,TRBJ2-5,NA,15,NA,TGTGCCAGCAGGTCTATTGGGCTAGGGGGAGAGACCCAGTACTTC,CASRSIGLGGETQYF
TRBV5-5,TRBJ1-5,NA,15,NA,TGTGCCAGCAGCCAATACGACAGGCAGAATCAGCCCCAGCATTTT,CASSQYDRQNQPQHF
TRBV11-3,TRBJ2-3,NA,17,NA,TGTGCCAGCAGCACGGCCGGGGCGGGATACGGTGGAAAAACGCAGTATTTT,CASSTAGAGYGGKTQYF
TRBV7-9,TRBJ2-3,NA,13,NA,TGTGCCGCCGGCGGGGCGAGGACAGATACGCAGTATTTT,CAAGGARTDTQYF
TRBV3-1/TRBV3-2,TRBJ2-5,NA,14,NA,TGTGCCAGCAGCGTCAGGGGTTCCAGAGAGACCCAGTACTTC,CASSVRGSRETQYF
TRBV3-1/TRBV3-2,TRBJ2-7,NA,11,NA,TGTGCCAGCAGCGACGGCTACGAGCAGTACTTC,CASSDGYEQYF
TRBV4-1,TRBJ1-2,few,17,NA,TGCGCCAGCAGCCAAGATCCGGGCCCCTCGAAGTTGTATGGCTACACCTTC,CASSQDPGPSKLYGYTF
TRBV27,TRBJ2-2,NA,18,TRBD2,TGTGCCAGCAGTCCGGGACTAGCGGGAGTAGGGAAAGCCGGGGAGCTGTTTTTT,CASSPGLAGVGKAGELFF
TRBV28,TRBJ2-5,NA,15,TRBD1,TGTGCCAGCAGTTCCCGGACAGGGATTAAAGAGACCCAGTACTTC,CASSSRTGIKETQYF
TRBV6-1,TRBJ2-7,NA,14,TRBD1,TGTGCCAGCAGTGAAGGACAGGGATTCCACGAGCAGTACTTC,CASSEGQGFHEQYF
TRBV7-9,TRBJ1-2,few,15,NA,TGTGCCAGCAGCTTGGCCGGGACGTTTAACTATGGCTACACCTTC,CASSLAGTFNYGYTF
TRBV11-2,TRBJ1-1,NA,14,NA,TGTGCCAGCAGCAACAATTTTCAGGGGACTGAAGCTTTCTTT,CASSNNFQGTEAFF
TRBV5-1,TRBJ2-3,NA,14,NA,TGCGCCAGCAGCTTGTACGGGGGCGCAGATACGCAGTATTTT,CASSLYGGADTQYF
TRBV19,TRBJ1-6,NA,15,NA,TGTGCCAGTACCCCACGGGGTATTTGGAATTCACCCCTCCACTTT,CASTPRGIWNSPLHF
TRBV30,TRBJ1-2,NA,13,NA,TGTGCCTGGAGTGTAGAGGGGCTGAGGGGCTACACCTTC,CAWSVEGLRGYTF
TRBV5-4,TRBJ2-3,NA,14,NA,TGTGCCAGCAGCTTGAAGGAAGCCGGCGATACGCAGTATTTT,CASSLKEAGDTQYF